This T cell receptor (beta chain) is drawn from a study of CD8+ T cells in alopecia areata. The CDR3 covers 14 residues. The V end lost 1 base, the J end lost 3 bases, and 6 bases lay between the germline ends. Germline CDR1 is SGHDN and CDR2 is FVKESK. Following RNA extraction, reverse transcription yielded cDNA that acted as the sequencing template. Measured with immunoSEQ multiplex PCR; TCRdb has only the in-frame clones, and not every one. The data show 120,000 or so clones, 50% to 60% seen once. This clone has just a few counts. The material sequenced was CD4+ T cells sorted from blood, taken at week 0. The sequence derives from a human donor with alopecia areata. J is TRBJ2-2 and V is TRBV14; no firm D call. The CDR3 nucleotides are TGTGCCAGCAGCCAAGGAAGGGACACCGGGGAGCTGTTTTTT. As protein: CASSQGRDTGELFF.